Each of the 11 T cell receptor beta chains below was sequenced from the same sample in a study of blood T cell repertoires in COVID-19. The method was immunoSEQ multiplex PCR; TCRdb's version includes in-frame clones alone and lacks a portion of them. The table lists around 390,000 clones, approximately 90% of them singletons, with 10% in the top ten. The sequencing sample was made of PBMCs or T cells enriched from blood (not recorded which). These receptor sequences come from a woman aged 50 to 60 who had recovered from COVID-19.

The V and J genes are TRBV9 and TRBJ2-1; possibly TRBD2 for D (6 bases). Germline CDR1 is SGDLS and CDR2 is YYNGEE. Trimming shortened V by 0 bases and J by 0 bases, and 10 bases separated the two germline ends. The CDR3 extends over 16 amino acids. In DNA form, the CDR3 reads TGTGCCAGCAGCGTAGCCCGGGGGAGCTCCTACAATGAGCAGTTCTTC. As protein: CASSVARGSSYNEQFF.

V and J are TRBV15 and TRBJ1-6; no clear D gene. The CDR3 sequence is 12 residues long. Germline assignment: CDR1 LNHNV and CDR2 YYDKDF (reference sequence). Between the trimmed V and J ends, which lost 8 bases and 7 bases, there was a span of 9 bases. The CDR3 bases are TGTGCCACCGGGCGGGAGAATTCACCCCTCCACTTT. Its protein product is CATGRENSPLHF.

This clone was recorded a few times. The V gene is TRBV19, the J gene TRBJ1-6; a possible D gene is TRBD1 (6 bases). Germline values: CDR1 LNHDA, CDR2 SQIVND (reference sequence). The ends were cut back, 11 bases at V and 7 bases at J, with 12 bases in the middle. This CDR3 spans 12 amino acids. CDR3 sequence: CAVSDSNSPLHF. The CDR3 nucleotides are TGTGCCGTCTCGGACAGCAATTCACCCCTCCACTTT.

V is TRBV7-9 and J is TRBJ2-5; no reliable D call. The CDR3 runs to 14 residues. Germline V CDR1 and CDR2: SEHNR, FQNEAQ (reference sequence). V lost 6 bases to trimming and J lost 1 base, with 12 bases between them. CDR3 protein: CASSLRQFQETQYF. The CDR3 DNA sequence: TGTGCCAGCAGTTTAAGACAATTCCAAGAGACCCAGTACTTC.

This clone was seen only once. The V and J genes are TRBV9 and TRBJ1-1, with TRBD1 matching over 11 bases. Germline V lookup: CDR1 SGDLS, CDR2 YYNGEE. V shed 3 bases, J shed 4 bases, and the junction held 5 bases outside the gene matches. The CDR3 runs 15 residues. The CDR3 DNA sequence: TGTGCCAGCAGCGCTGCCGGGACAGGGGGCACTGAAGCTTTCTTT. Translation: CASSAAGTGGTEAFF.

Only a few counts were recorded for this clone. The chain uses TRBV6-5 and TRBJ1-2; D call uncertain. Looked up from germline, CDR1 is MNHEY and CDR2 is SVGAGI. This CDR3 spans 15 amino acids. Trimming pared 6 bases from V and 0 bases from J, leaving 14 bases between. CDR3 residues: CASSPGRPSNYGYTF. For the CDR3, the DNA is TGTGCCAGCAGCCCCGGGAGGCCGTCTAACTATGGCTACACCTTC.

The genes are TRBV10-3 and TRBJ2-2; D is perhaps TRBD2 (5 bases). This CDR3 spans 13 amino acids. Trimming removed 10 bases at V and 7 bases at J, with 16 bases between. Germline CDR1 and CDR2: ENHRY and SYGVKD. CDR3 loop: CATAGGVGGELFF. DNA of the CDR3: TGTGCCACCGCCGGAGGAGTCGGCGGGGAGCTGTTTTTT.

The J gene is TRBJ2-2, the V gene TRBV5-1, with a tentative D call TRBD2 (6 bases). Germline values: CDR1 SGHRS, CDR2 YFSETQ. Trimming pared 4 bases from V and 3 bases from J, leaving 10 bases between. This CDR3 has 14 residues. DNA for the CDR3: TGCGCCAGCAGCATCGGGACTGACACCGGGGAGCTGTTTTTT. Translating gives CASSIGTDTGELFF.

This clone showed up just once. The chain uses TRBV6-5 and TRBJ1-6; D is uncertain. The ends were cut back, 2 bases at V and 8 bases at J, with 7 bases in the middle. CDR1 MNHEY and CDR2 SVGAGI come from the germline V gene. This CDR3 is built from 13 residues. As DNA, the CDR3 is TGTGCCAGCAGTTACCTAGGCGATTCACCCCTCCACTTT. Amino acids: CASSYLGDSPLHF.

The chain carries TRBV6-5 and TRBJ1-6; D is unresolved. Germline-derived CDR1 and CDR2 are MNHEY and SVGAGI. This CDR3 has 12 residues. With 6 bases removed from V and 9 bases from J, the gap between germline ends came to 9 bases. In DNA, the CDR3 is TGTGCCAGCAGCAAAATCGGTTCACCCCTCCACTTT. Residues: CASSKIGSPLHF.

The gene calls are TRBV30 and TRBJ2-5, with D tentatively TRBD2 (5 bases). Germline V gives CDR1 GTSNPN, CDR2 SVGIG (reference sequence). The CDR3 is 12 amino acids. V was shortened by 7 bases and J by 1 base, with 10 bases between the two germline ends. CDR3 amino acids: CALGVVQETQYF. CDR3 nucleotides: TGTGCCTTGGGAGTCGTCCAAGAGACCCAGTACTTC.